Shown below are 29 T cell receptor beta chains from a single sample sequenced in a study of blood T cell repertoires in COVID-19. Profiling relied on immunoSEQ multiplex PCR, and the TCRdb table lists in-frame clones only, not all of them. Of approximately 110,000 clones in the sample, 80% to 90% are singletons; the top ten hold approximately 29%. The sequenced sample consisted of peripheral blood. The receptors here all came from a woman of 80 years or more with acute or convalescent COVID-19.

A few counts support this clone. DNA of the CDR3: TGTGCCTGGAGCCGGGACAGAGTCTTCGGCTACACCTTC. It yields the protein CAWSRDRVFGYTF. This chain uses TRBV30 with TRBJ1-2; 7 nucleotides agree with TRBD1. Looked up from germline, CDR1 is GTSNPN and CDR2 is SVGIG (reference sequence). The CDR3 is made up of 13 amino acids. V was pared by 3 bases and J by 8 bases, with 9 bases of the junction left unmatched.

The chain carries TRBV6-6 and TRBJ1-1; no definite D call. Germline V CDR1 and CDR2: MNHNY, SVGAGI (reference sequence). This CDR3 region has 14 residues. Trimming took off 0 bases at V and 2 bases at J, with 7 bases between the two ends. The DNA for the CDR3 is TGTGCCAGCAGTTACTCCAACACCAACACTGAAGCTTTCTTT. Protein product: CASSYSNTNTEAFF.

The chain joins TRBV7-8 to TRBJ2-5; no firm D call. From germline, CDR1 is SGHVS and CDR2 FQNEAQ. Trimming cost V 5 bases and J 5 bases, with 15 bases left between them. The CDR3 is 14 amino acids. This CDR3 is CASSPAGSRETQYF. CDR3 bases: TGTGCCAGCAGCCCCGCCGGGTCTCGGGAGACCCAGTACTTC.

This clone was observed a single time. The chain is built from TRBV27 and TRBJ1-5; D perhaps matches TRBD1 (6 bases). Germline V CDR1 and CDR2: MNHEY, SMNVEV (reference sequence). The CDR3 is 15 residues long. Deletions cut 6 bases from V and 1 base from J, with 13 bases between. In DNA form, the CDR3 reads TGTGCCAGCAGCAAAGTAGGGGGAAGCAATCAGCCCCAGCATTTT. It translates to CASSKVGGSNQPQHF.

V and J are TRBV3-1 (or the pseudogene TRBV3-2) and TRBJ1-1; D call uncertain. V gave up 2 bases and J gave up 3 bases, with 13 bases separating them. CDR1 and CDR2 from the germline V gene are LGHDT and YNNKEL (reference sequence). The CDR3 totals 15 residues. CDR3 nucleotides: TGTGCCAGCAGCCAAAATCAGCTGAGGGACACTGAAGCTTTCTTT. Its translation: CASSQNQLRDTEAFF.

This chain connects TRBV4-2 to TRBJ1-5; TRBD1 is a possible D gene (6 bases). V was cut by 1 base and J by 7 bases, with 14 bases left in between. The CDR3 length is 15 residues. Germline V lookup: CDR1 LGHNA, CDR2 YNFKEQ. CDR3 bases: TGTGCCAGCAGCCAAGGACAGGACCCGAGACAGCCCCAGCATTTT. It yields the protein CASSQGQDPRQPQHF.

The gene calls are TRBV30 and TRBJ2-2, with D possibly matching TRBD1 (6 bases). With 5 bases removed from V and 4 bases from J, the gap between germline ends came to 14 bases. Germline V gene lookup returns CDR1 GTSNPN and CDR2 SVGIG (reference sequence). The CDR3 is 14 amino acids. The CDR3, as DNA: TGTGCCTGGGACCCCGGACAGTTCACCGGGGAGCTGTTTTTT. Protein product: CAWDPGQFTGELFF. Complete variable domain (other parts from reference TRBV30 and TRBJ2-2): SQTIHQWPATLVQPVGSPLSLECTVEGTSNPNLYWYRQAAGRGLQLLFYSVGIGQISSEVPQNLSASRPQDRQFILSSKKLLLSDSGFYLCAWDPGQFTGELFFGEGSRLTVL.

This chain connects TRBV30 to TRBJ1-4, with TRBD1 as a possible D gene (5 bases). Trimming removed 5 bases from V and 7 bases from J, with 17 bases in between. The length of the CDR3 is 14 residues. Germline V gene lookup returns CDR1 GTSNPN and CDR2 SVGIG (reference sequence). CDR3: CAWGEQVTGEKLFF. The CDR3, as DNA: TGTGCCTGGGGGGAACAGGTAACAGGTGAAAAACTGTTTTTT.

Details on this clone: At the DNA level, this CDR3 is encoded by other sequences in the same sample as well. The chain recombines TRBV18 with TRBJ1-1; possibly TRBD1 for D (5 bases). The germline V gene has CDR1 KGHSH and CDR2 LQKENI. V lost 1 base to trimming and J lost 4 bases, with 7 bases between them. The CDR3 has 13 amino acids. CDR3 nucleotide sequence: TGTGCCAGCTCACCACGACAGACCACTGAAGCTTTCTTT. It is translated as CASSPRQTTEAFF.

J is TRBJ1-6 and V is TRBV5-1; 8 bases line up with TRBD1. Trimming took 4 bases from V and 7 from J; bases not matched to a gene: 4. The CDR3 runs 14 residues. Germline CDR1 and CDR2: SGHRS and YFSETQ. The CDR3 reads CASSQTGVNSPLHF. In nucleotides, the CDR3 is TGCGCCAGCAGCCAGACAGGGGTCAATTCACCCCTCCACTTT.

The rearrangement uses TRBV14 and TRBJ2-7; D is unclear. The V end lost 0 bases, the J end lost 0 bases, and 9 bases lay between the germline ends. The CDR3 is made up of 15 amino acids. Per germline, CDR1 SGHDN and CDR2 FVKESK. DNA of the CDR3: TGTGCCAGCAGCCAAGATCTTGTCAGCTCCTACGAGCAGTACTTC. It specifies CASSQDLVSSYEQYF.

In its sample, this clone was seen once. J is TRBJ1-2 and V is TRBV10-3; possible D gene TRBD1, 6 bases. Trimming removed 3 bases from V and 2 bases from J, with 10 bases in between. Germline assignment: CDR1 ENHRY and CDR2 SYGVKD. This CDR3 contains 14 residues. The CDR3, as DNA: TGTGCCATCAGTGACGGGGGGCCAAACTATGGCTACACCTTC. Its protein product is CAISDGGPNYGYTF.

This CDR3 is CASSQRGVGNTIYF. CDR3 bases: TGTGCCAGCAGCCAGCGGGGAGTAGGAAACACCATATATTTT. The V and J genes are TRBV3-1 (or the pseudogene TRBV3-2) and TRBJ1-3; D is unclear. Trimming took off 3 bases at V and 4 bases at J, with 10 bases between the two ends. CDR3 length: 14 amino acids. CDR1 is LGHDT and CDR2 is YNNKEL in the germline V gene (reference sequence).

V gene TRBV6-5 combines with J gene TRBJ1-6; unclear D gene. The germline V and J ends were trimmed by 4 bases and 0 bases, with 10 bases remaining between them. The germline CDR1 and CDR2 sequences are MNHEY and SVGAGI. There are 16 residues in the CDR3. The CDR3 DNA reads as TGTGCCAGCAGTTCCACAGAGTACTCCTATAATTCACCCCTCCACTTT. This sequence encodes CASSSTEYSYNSPLHF.

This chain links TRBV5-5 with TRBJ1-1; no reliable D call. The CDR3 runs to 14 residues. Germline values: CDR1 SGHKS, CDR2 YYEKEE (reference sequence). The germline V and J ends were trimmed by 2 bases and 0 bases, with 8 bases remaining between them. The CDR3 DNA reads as TGTGCCAGCAGCTTTCAACTGCTGAACACTGAAGCTTTCTTT. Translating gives CASSFQLLNTEAFF.

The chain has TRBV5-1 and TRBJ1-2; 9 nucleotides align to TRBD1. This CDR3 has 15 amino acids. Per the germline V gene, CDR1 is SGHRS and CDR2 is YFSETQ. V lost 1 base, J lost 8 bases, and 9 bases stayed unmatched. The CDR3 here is CASSLTGGVLEGYTF. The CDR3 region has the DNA TGCGCCAGCAGCTTGACAGGGGGCGTTTTGGAAGGCTACACCTTC.

CDR3 DNA: TGTGCCAGCAGACGCTACAACTATGGCTACACCTTC. Residues: CASRRYNYGYTF. The gene calls are TRBV12-3 or TRBV12-4 and TRBJ1-2; D is undetermined. With 6 bases removed from V and 2 bases from J, the gap between germline ends came to 7 bases. CDR3 size: 12 residues.

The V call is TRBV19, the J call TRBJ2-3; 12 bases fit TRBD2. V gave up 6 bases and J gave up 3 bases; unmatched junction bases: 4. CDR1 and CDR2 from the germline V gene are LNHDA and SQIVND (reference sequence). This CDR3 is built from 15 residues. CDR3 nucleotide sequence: TGTGCCAGTAGCCAGACTAGCGGGGGAACAGATACGCAGTATTTT. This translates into CASSQTSGGTDTQYF.

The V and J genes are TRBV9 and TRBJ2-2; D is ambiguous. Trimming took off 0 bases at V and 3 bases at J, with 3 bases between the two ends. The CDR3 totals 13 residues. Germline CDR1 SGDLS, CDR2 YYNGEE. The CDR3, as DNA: TGTGCCAGCAGCGTAGTCGACACCGGGGAGCTGTTTTTT. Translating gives CASSVVDTGELFF.

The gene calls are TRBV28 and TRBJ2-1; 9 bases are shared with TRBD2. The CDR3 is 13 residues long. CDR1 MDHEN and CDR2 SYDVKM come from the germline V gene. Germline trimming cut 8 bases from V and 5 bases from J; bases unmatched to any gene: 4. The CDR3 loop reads CASGTSQNNEQFF. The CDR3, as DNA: TGTGCCAGCGGGACTAGCCAGAACAATGAGCAGTTCTTC.

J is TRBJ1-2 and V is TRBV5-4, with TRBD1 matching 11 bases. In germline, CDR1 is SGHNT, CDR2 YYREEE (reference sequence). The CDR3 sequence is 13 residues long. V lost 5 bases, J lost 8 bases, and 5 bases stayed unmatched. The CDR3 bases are TGTGCCAGCAGGCGGACAGGGGGCTTAGGCTACACCTTC. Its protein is CASRRTGGLGYTF.

CDR3 loop: CASSFIWGGFDNEQFF. CDR3 bases: TGTGCCAGCAGCTTTATCTGGGGGGGTTTTGACAATGAGCAGTTCTTC. This rearrangement joins TRBV7-9 to TRBJ2-1; 7 bases match TRBD2. Losses at the gene ends were 3 bases for V and 5 bases for J; bases not matched to a gene: 10. Germline V lookup: CDR1 SEHNR, CDR2 FQNEAQ (reference sequence). This CDR3 has 16 residues.

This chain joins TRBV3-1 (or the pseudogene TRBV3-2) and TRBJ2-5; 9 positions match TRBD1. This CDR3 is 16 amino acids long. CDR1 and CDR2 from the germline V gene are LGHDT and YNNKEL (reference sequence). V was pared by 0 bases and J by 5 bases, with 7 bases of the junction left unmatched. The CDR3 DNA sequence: TGTGCCAGCAGCCAAGAGGGACAGGGCCTATCGGAGACCCAGTACTTC. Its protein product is CASSQEGQGLSETQYF.

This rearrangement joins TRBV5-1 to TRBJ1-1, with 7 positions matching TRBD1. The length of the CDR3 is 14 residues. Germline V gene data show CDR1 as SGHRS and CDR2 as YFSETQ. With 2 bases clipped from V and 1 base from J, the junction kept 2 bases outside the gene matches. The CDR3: CASSLGTANTEAFF. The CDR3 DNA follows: TGCGCCAGCAGCTTAGGGACAGCGAACACTGAAGCTTTCTTT.

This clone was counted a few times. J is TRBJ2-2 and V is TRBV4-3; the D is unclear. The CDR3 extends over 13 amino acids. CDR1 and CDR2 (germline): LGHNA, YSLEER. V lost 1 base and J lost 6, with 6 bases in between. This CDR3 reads CASSQALSGELFF. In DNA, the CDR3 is TGCGCCAGCAGCCAAGCGCTATCCGGGGAGCTGTTTTTT.

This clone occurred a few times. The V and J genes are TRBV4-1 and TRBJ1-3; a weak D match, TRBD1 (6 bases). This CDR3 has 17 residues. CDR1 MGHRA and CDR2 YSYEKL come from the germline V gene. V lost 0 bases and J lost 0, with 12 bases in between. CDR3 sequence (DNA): TGCGCCAGCAGCCAAGAGCCGACAGGCAACTCTGGAAACACCATATATTTT. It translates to CASSQEPTGNSGNTIYF.

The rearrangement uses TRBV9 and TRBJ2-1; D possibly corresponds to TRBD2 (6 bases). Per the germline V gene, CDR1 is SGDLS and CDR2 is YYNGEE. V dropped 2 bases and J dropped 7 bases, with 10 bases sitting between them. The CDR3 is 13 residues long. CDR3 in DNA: TGTGCCAGCAGCGTCGGGACTGGAAATGAGCAGTTCTTC. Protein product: CASSVGTGNEQFF.

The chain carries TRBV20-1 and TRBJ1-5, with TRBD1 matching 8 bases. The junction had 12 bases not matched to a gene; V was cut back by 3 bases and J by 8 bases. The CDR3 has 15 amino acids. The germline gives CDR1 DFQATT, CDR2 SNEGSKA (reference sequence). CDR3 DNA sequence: TGCAGTGCTAGTCGGCCCGGACAGGGCAGCGAGCCCCAGCATTTT. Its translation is CSASRPGQGSEPQHF.

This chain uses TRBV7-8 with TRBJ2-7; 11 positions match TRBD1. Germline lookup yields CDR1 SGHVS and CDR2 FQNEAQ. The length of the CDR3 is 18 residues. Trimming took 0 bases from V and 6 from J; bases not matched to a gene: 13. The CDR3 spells CASSLAYIPGQGGSEQYF. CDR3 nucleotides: TGTGCCAGCAGCTTAGCGTATATACCGGGACAGGGGGGCTCCGAGCAGTACTTC.